These 24 T cell receptor beta chains originate from one sample sequenced in a study of neurological immune-mediated disorders. Each CDR3 protein is one row after TCRdb ran MiXCR on the 5' RACE reads. This sample has about 80,000 distinct CDR3 sequences; about 5.5% occur once, and the top ten carry around 2.2%. The specimen was PBMCs. Receptor source: a woman aged 25 to 39 with multiple sclerosis.

This sequence joins TRBV5-1 and TRBJ2-5, with a weak D call TRBD1 (6 bases). The germline V gene encodes CDR1 SGHRS and CDR2 YFSETQ. Between the trimmed V and J ends, which lost 4 bases and 2 bases, there was a span of 12 bases. This CDR3 has 14 residues. CDR3 sequence (DNA): TGCGCCAGCAGCAAACAGGGCCGACAAGAGACCCAGTACTTC. Protein product: CASSKQGRQETQYF.

This clonotype was counted many times. The genes are TRBV12-3 or TRBV12-4 and TRBJ2-1; no definite D call. Trimming stripped 3 bases from V and 0 bases from J, with 15 bases between. The CDR3 is 17 residues long. The CDR3 sequence: CASSFVMTRSSYNEQFF. As DNA, the CDR3 is TGTGCCAGCAGTTTCGTTATGACAAGGAGCTCCTACAATGAGCAGTTCTTC.

This clonotype was observed a few times. A read error may produce the germline difference seen at one junction end. The chain employs TRBV20-1 and TRBJ1-5; 7 bases are shared with TRBD1. This CDR3 spans 13 amino acids. Germline CDR1 DFQATT, CDR2 SNEGSKA (reference sequence). CDR3 in amino acids: CSSSTGPNKTQNF. The CDR3 nucleotides read TGCAGTTCTTCGACAGGGCCTAATAAGACCCAGAATTTT.

This clonotype came up a few times. The genes are TRBV27 and TRBJ1-4, with 9 bases aligning to TRBD1. Germline V gene lookup returns CDR1 MNHEY and CDR2 SMNVEV (reference sequence). This CDR3 has 14 residues. The trim removed 6 bases at V and 2 bases at J, leaving 1 base unmatched. CDR3 sequence: CASSGTGTNEKLFF. The DNA of the CDR3 is TGTGCCAGCAGCGGGACAGGGACTAATGAAAAACTGTTTTTT.

This clonotype was seen ten or more times. This chain joins TRBV10-2 and TRBJ2-5; no reliable D call. Trimming took 4 bases from V and 2 from J, leaving 11 bases between them. CDR3 length: 14 residues. Germline-derived CDR1 and CDR2 are WSHSY and SAAADI. The chain's CDR3 is CASSVTTVQETQYF. For the CDR3, the DNA is TGCGCCAGCAGTGTCACGACGGTTCAAGAGACCCAGTACTTC.

This clonotype was seen repeatedly, ten times or more. The chain is built from TRBV5-6 and TRBJ2-5; tentatively, D is TRBD1 (6 bases). The V end was cut by 0 bases, the J end by 1 base, with 10 bases between. From germline, CDR1 is SGHDT and CDR2 YYEEEE. This CDR3 comprises 15 residues. In nucleotides, the CDR3 is TGTGCCAGCAGCTTGGAACAGGGATTCCAAGAGACCCAGTACTTC. As protein: CASSLEQGFQETQYF.

This clonotype was counted a few times. The chain is built from TRBV6-5 and TRBJ1-1; maybe TRBD1 (6 bases). V lost 0 bases to trimming and J lost 0 bases, with 14 bases between them. The CDR3 sequence is 17 residues long. The germline V gene has CDR1 MNHEY and CDR2 SVGAGI. CDR3 loop: CASSYSTGVDMNTEAFF. DNA for the CDR3: TGTGCCAGCAGTTACTCGACAGGAGTTGACATGAACACTGAAGCTTTCTTT.

The J gene is TRBJ1-6, the V gene TRBV5-1; 8 nucleotides match TRBD1. After removal of 1 base from V and 19 bases from J, the junction contained 10 bases not matched to a gene. This CDR3 has 13 residues. Germline CDR1 SGHRS, CDR2 YFSETQ. CDR3 amino acids: CASSLRTGYNLHF. The CDR3 DNA reads as TGCGCCAGCAGCTTGAGGACAGGGTATAACCTACACTTT. The variable domain in full, completed from reference TRBV5-1 and TRBJ1-6, reads KAGVTQTPRYLIKTRGQQVTLSCSPISGHRSVSWYQQTPGQGLQFLFEYFSETQRNKGNFPGRFSGRQFSNSRSEMNVSTLELGDSALYLCASSLRTGYNLHFGNGTRLTVT.

The rearrangement uses TRBV5-1 and TRBJ1-2, with TRBD1 matching over 8 bases. Unmatched junction bases numbered 9, after V lost 4 bases and J lost 7 bases. CDR1 and CDR2 from the germline V gene are SGHRS and YFSETQ. The CDR3 spans 14 residues. DNA for the CDR3: TGCGCCAGCAGCGCCCTGACAGGGGCTAGTGGCTACACCTTC. Its translation: CASSALTGASGYTF.

This chain uses TRBV12-3 or TRBV12-4 with TRBJ1-6; D remains unclear. The V end was cut by 5 bases, the J end by 9 bases, with 11 bases between. The CDR3 extends over 13 amino acids. CDR3 DNA: TGTGCCAGCAGTCGCGGGTCTCCTTCACCCCTCCACTTT. Its translation is CASSRGSPSPLHF.

J is TRBJ2-1 and V is TRBV12-3 or TRBV12-4, with D perhaps TRBD1 or TRBD2 (5 bases each). V was cut by 1 base and J by 6 bases, with 10 bases left in between. This CDR3 spans 14 amino acids. CDR3 nucleotides: TGTGCCAGCAGTTTAGGGCAGGGAGCCAATGAGCAGTTCTTC. This translates into CASSLGQGANEQFF.

This clonotype was seen at least ten times. The V call is TRBV14, the J call TRBJ2-5, with D perhaps matching TRBD1 (6 bases). This CDR3 region has 14 residues. Germline V gene data show CDR1 as SGHDN and CDR2 as FVKESK. V lost 0 bases to trimming and J lost 2 bases, with 7 bases between them. CDR3 in DNA: TGTGCCAGCAGCCAAGAACAGGGACAAGAGACCCAGTACTTC. Amino acids: CASSQEQGQETQYF.

This clonotype was seen repeatedly, ten times or more. The genes are TRBV5-1 and TRBJ2-1, with D tentatively TRBD1 (5 bases). With 4 bases removed from V and 9 bases from J, the gap between germline ends came to 20 bases. The CDR3 has 15 residues. CDR1 SGHRS and CDR2 YFSETQ come from the germline V gene. The CDR3 DNA reads as TGCGCCAGCAGCCCCGCAGGGATGGGCCCGGGTGAGCAGTTCTTC. This gives the protein CASSPAGMGPGEQFF.

V usage is TRBV29-1 and J usage is TRBJ2-2; D might be TRBD1 (5 bases). CDR3 length equals 12 residues. Trimming removed 3 bases at V and 5 bases at J, with 7 bases between. Germline values: CDR1 SQVTM, CDR2 ANQGSEA. The CDR3 coding sequence is TGCAGCGTTGATAGGGGAACCGGGGAGCTGTTTTTT. Amino acid sequence: CSVDRGTGELFF.

This clonotype was picked up many times. This chain joins TRBV20-1 and TRBJ2-1; D is possibly TRBD2 (6 bases). Germline loops: CDR1 DFQATT, CDR2 SNEGSKA (reference sequence). V was shortened by 6 bases and J by 6 bases, with 18 bases between the two germline ends. The CDR3 spans 14 residues. The CDR3 loop reads CSAPTSTVVNEQFF. The CDR3 coding sequence is TGCAGTGCACCAACTAGCACCGTCGTCAATGAGCAGTTCTTC.

This clonotype appeared many times. The genes are TRBV7-2 and TRBJ1-5; D possibly corresponds to TRBD1 (6 bases). Germline CDR1 is SGHTA and CDR2 is FQGNSA. This CDR3 has 15 amino acids. The V gene lost 3 bases and the J gene lost 4 bases, with 13 bases spanning the gap. CDR3 sequence: CASSLWAGANQPQHF. In DNA, the CDR3 is TGTGCCAGCAGCTTGTGGGCAGGGGCTAATCAGCCCCAGCATTTT.

This clonotype was found many times. The chain couples TRBV5-1 to TRBJ2-3; TRBD2 agrees at 7 bases. V was clipped by 5 bases and J by 2 bases; unmatched bases: 5. The CDR3 extends over 14 amino acids. CDR1 is SGHRS, CDR2 YFSETQ, per germline. CDR3 coding DNA: TGCGCCAGCAGAGAGCGGGGATCCACAGATACGCAGTATTTT. Protein sequence: CASRERGSTDTQYF.

This clonotype came up many times. The chain employs TRBV10-3 and TRBJ2-1; 11 nucleotides align to TRBD2. The V gene end was trimmed by 4 bases and the J gene end by 10 bases; junction bases not matched to a gene: 6. The germline CDR1 and CDR2 sequences are ENHRY and SYGVKD. The CDR3 spans 14 residues. The CDR3 sequence: CAISGGTSGGEQFF. DNA of the CDR3: TGTGCCATCAGTGGTGGGACTAGCGGAGGAGAGCAGTTCTTC.

This clonotype is medium-sized in the sample. The rearrangement joins TRBV28 to TRBJ1-2; D gene unclear. Looked up from germline, CDR1 is MDHEN and CDR2 is SYDVKM. This CDR3 spans 14 amino acids. V lost 7 bases and J 2 bases, leaving 14 bases between the germline ends. DNA of the CDR3: TGTGCCAGCACACGTCTCCGAGAGAACTATGGCTACACCTTC. It is translated as CASTRLRENYGYTF.

This clonotype was recorded at least ten times. The chain carries TRBV20-1 and TRBJ2-7, with 7 bases identical to TRBD1. The germline CDR1 and CDR2 sequences are DFQATT and SNEGSKA (reference sequence). The CDR3 runs to 14 residues. V gave up 6 bases and J gave up 1 base; unmatched junction bases: 9. The CDR3 DNA reads as TGCAGTGCCCACACGACAGGGATGTCCTACGAGCAGTACTTC. As protein: CSAHTTGMSYEQYF.

This clonotype was seen many times. The CDR3 DNA reads as TGTGCCAGCAGCTTGGGGAGGCGAGGGGCTCACTCCTACGAGCAGTACTTC. It is translated as CASSLGRRGAHSYEQYF. This chain uses TRBV7-8 with TRBJ2-7; TRBD2 is a possible D gene (6 bases). This CDR3 contains 17 residues. From germline, CDR1 is SGHVS and CDR2 FQNEAQ. Trimming shortened V by 3 bases and J by 0 bases, and 18 bases separated the two germline ends.

With respect to this clonotype: A read error may account for a junction end that differs from germline. This chain joins TRBV4-1 and TRBJ2-4; 9 bases line up with TRBD2. CDR1 MGHRA and CDR2 YSYEKL come from the germline V gene. The CDR3 has 18 residues. This chain's CDR3 is CASSQDKWREGAKNTQYF. In nucleotides, the CDR3 is TGCGCCAGCAGCCAAGATAAGTGGCGGGAGGGAGCCAAAAACACTCAGTACTTC.

Comment on this clonotype: Here the CDR3 omits its conserved ending phenylalanine or tryptophan, so a read error is the likely source. This chain connects TRBV10-3 to TRBJ2-1, with a weak D call TRBD2 (7 bases). Germline V lookup: CDR1 ENHRY, CDR2 SYGVKD. The CDR3 is made up of 15 amino acids. The V end lost 3 bases, the J end lost 8 bases, and 17 bases lay between the germline ends. CDR3 amino acids: CAISDVGRGVYEQFN. For the CDR3, the DNA is TGTGCCATCAGTGATGTAGGGAGGGGGGTCTATGAGCAGTTCAAC.

This clonotype appeared many times. This rearrangement joins TRBV3-1 to TRBJ2-5; 7 bases are a match to TRBD2. This CDR3 region has 16 residues. J lost 1 base, V lost 4 bases, and 9 bases had no gene match. The V gene's germline CDR1 is LGHDT and CDR2 YNNKEL (reference sequence). This CDR3 reads CASSLSDRGVQETQYF. In DNA form, the CDR3 reads TGTGCCAGCAGCCTCAGCGACCGGGGGGTCCAAGAGACCCAGTACTTC.